This TCR beta chain stems from a study of shared clonotypes between healthy human individuals. Across the whole study: Per donor, CD8 memory used one plate, CD8 naive used two, CD4 memory used three and CD4 naive used three. Study results and caveats: It was observed that approximately 5% of naive CD4 clonotypes were shared across several donors. Memory subsets generally showed lower estimated richness than naive subsets.

Methods used by the authors: Quality scores were absent from the junction-only immunoSEQ sequences, so filtering differed. Method: immunoSEQ multiplex PCR; TCRdb's copy keeps in-frame clones and lacks some. V, J and clone size derive from that table, while D and trimming were established from the DNA sequence. The data show approximately 2,200,000 clones, 85% to 95% seen once. CD8 cells regarded as naive lacked CD45RO, were positively chosen for CCR7, and omitted terminally differentiated effector memory CD45RA+ cells. The CDR3 sequence is 13 residues long. V lost 5 bases to trimming and J lost 2 bases, with 9 bases between them. In germline, CDR1 is SGHVS, CDR2 FNYEAQ. Of note for this clone: Its antigen is not known.

The sequenced sample was naive CD8+ T cells from PBMCs. This chain uses TRBV7-6 with TRBJ1-1; D remains ambiguous. The TCR originated in a man between 18 and 35 years old in good health. Some clones in this sample may be carry-over from other donors' samples. The CDR3 region has the DNA TGTGCCAGCAGCCAACGGATTAACACTGAAGCTTTCTTT. The encoded protein is CASSQRINTEAFF.